Below, 18 T cell receptor beta chains from the same sample are listed, as sequenced in a study of neurological immune-mediated disorders. Time point here: longitudinal time-point 1 (baseline). TCRdb re-analysed the 5' RACE reads in MiXCR, keeping a single row per CDR3 protein. The table shows fewer than 90,000 distinct CDR3 sequences, with roughly 10% occurring only once. Sequencing was done on a sample of PBMCs. These receptors originate from a man aged 25 to 40 in good health.

This clonotype was detected ten times or more. The chain has TRBV5-1 and TRBJ2-2; 13 bases agree with TRBD2. The germline V gene has CDR1 SGHRS and CDR2 YFSETQ. The CDR3 runs 18 residues. V shed 4 bases and J 2 bases; nucleotides not matched to a gene: 8. CDR3 residues: CASSPGLAGPKNTGELFF. The CDR3 DNA sequence: TGCGCCAGCAGCCCGGGACTAGCGGGGCCCAAAAACACCGGGGAGCTGTTTTTT.

This clonotype was found many times. The chain carries TRBV29-1 and TRBJ2-2, with D maybe TRBD2 (6 bases). Germline assignment: CDR1 SQVTM and CDR2 ANQGSEA. With 4 bases removed from V and 5 bases from J, the gap between germline ends came to 14 bases. The CDR3 length is 14 residues. The CDR3 sequence: CSVVKAGGTGELFF. The CDR3 nucleotides read TGCAGCGTTGTTAAGGCAGGAGGGACCGGGGAGCTGTTTTTT.

At least ten counts were recorded for this clonotype. The V gene is TRBV12-3 or TRBV12-4, the J gene TRBJ1-1, with 9 bases that match TRBD1. CDR3 length: 14 amino acids. Unmatched junction bases numbered 5, after V lost 8 bases and J lost 1 base. This CDR3 is CASLPGQGNTEAFF. DNA for the CDR3: TGTGCCAGCCTCCCGGGACAGGGGAACACTGAAGCTTTCTTT.

In its sample, this clonotype was seen many times. The chain links TRBV6-6 to TRBJ2-5, with D maybe TRBD1 (6 bases). CDR1 MNHNY and CDR2 SVGAGI come from the germline V gene (reference sequence). The CDR3 covers 15 residues. The V gene lost 2 bases and the J gene lost 5 bases, with 15 bases spanning the gap. The CDR3 DNA sequence: TGTGCCAGCAGTTACGGGGGCGCGGGTCTCGAGACCCAGTACTTC. It yields the protein CASSYGGAGLETQYF.

This clonotype has ten or more counts. V gene TRBV28 combines with J gene TRBJ2-1; no definite D call. Trimming removed 5 bases from V and 0 bases from J, with 11 bases in between. The CDR3 covers 15 residues. The germline V gene has CDR1 MDHEN and CDR2 SYDVKM. The CDR3 coding sequence is TGTGCCAGCAGTGGAGCCGCGAGCTCCTACAATGAGCAGTTCTTC. It codes for CASSGAASSYNEQFF.

This clonotype showed up many times. The rearrangement links TRBV28 to TRBJ2-1; a weak D match, TRBD2 (6 bases). The V gene lost 8 bases and the J gene lost 5 bases, with 13 bases spanning the gap. The CDR3 loop spans 13 amino acids. Germline V gene data show CDR1 as MDHEN and CDR2 as SYDVKM. The CDR3: CASVPGANNEQFF. The DNA for the CDR3 is TGTGCCAGCGTCCCGGGAGCAAACAATGAGCAGTTCTTC.

The sample holds many counts of this clonotype. V is TRBV9 and J is TRBJ1-1, with 10 bases fitting TRBD1. Germline V gives CDR1 SGDLS, CDR2 YYNGEE. This CDR3 region has 16 residues. Unmatched junction bases numbered 6, after V lost 3 bases and J lost 1 base. CDR3 protein: CASSAGGTGENTEAFF. For the CDR3, the DNA is TGTGCCAGCAGCGCGGGCGGGACAGGGGAGAACACTGAAGCTTTCTTT.

This clonotype was seen ten or more times. The chain joins TRBV11-2 to TRBJ2-5; TRBD2 aligns across 11 bases. The germline V gene has CDR1 SGHAT and CDR2 FQNNGV. Unmatched junction bases numbered 6, after V lost 5 bases and J lost 4 bases. The CDR3 covers 15 residues. CDR3 sequence reads: CASSILAGGGETQYF. The CDR3 coding sequence is TGTGCCAGCAGCATATTAGCGGGAGGGGGAGAGACCCAGTACTTC.

This clonotype was detected ten times or more. The chain employs TRBV5-1 and TRBJ2-7; 13 bases agree with TRBD2. The CDR3 contains 15 residues. From germline, CDR1 is SGHRS and CDR2 YFSETQ. Unmatched junction bases numbered 3, after V lost 1 base and J lost 5 bases. CDR3 sequence: CASSLTSGRADEQYF. The CDR3 nucleotides read TGCGCCAGCAGCTTGACTAGCGGGAGGGCCGACGAGCAGTACTTC. The entire variable domain, with the rest obtained from reference TRBV5-1 and TRBJ2-7, is as follows: KAGVTQTPRYLIKTRGQQVTLSCSPISGHRSVSWYQQTPGQGLQFLFEYFSETQRNKGNFPGRFSGRQFSNSRSEMNVSTLELGDSALYLCASSLTSGRADEQYFGPGTRLTVT.

This clonotype was counted at least ten times. The rearrangement joins TRBV12-3 or TRBV12-4 to TRBJ1-1; D is ambiguous. CDR3 length equals 14 residues. With 5 bases removed from V and 11 bases from J, the gap between germline ends came to 21 bases. The CDR3 nucleotides are TGTGCCAGCAGTCGAAAAGACCCCCAAAAGTCGGCTTTCTTT. This encodes CASSRKDPQKSAFF.

This clonotype was detected ten times or more. J is TRBJ1-1 and V is TRBV5-1; tentative D call: TRBD1 (5 bases). The CDR3 is 15 amino acids. Germline V gene lookup returns CDR1 SGHRS and CDR2 YFSETQ. The ends were cut back, 0 bases at V and 4 bases at J, with 13 bases in the middle. This chain's CDR3 is CASSLDVGTGTEAFF. The CDR3 coding sequence is TGCGCCAGCAGCTTGGACGTGGGGACGGGCACTGAAGCTTTCTTT.

There are a few counts of this clonotype. The gene calls are TRBV28 and TRBJ2-5, with 8 bases matching TRBD2. Germline V CDR1 and CDR2: MDHEN, SYDVKM. After removal of 8 bases from V and 2 bases from J, the junction contained 16 bases not matched to a gene. The CDR3 extends over 17 amino acids. The chain's CDR3 is CASSASGGMLGQETQYF. The DNA of the CDR3 is TGTGCCAGCTCGGCAAGCGGGGGAATGTTGGGACAAGAGACCCAGTACTTC. Together with reference TRBV28 and TRBJ2-5, the CDR3 gives the full variable domain: DVKVTQSSRYLVKRTGEKVFLECVQDMDHENMFWYRQDPGLGLRLIYFSYDVKMKEKGDIPEGYSVSREKKERFSLILESASTNQTSMYLCASSASGGMLGQETQYFGPGTRLLVL.

This clonotype was seen repeatedly, ten times or more. The rearrangement uses TRBV20-1 and TRBJ1-5, with a possible D match to TRBD1 (5 bases). V gave up 0 bases and J gave up 4 bases, with 16 bases separating them. This CDR3 region has 16 residues. Germline V CDR1 and CDR2: DFQATT, SNEGSKA (reference sequence). The CDR3 reads CSARDFDRMGNQPQHF. Written as DNA, the CDR3 is TGCAGTGCTAGAGATTTCGACAGAATGGGTAATCAGCCCCAGCATTTT.

This clonotype has ten or more counts. The chain uses TRBV7-9 and TRBJ2-1, with TRBD2 matching 7 bases. Trimming removed 3 bases from V and 5 bases from J; junction bases left unmatched: 16. The CDR3 has 18 residues. The germline gives CDR1 SEHNR, CDR2 FQNEAQ (reference sequence). CDR3 in amino acids: CASSFPLGGRPRDNEQFF. CDR3 nucleotides: TGTGCCAGCAGCTTCCCGTTGGGGGGGAGGCCAAGAGACAATGAGCAGTTCTTC. Full variable domain (missing parts from reference TRBV7-9 and TRBJ2-1): DTGVSQNPRHKITKRGQNVTFRCDPISEHNRLYWYRQTLGQGPEFLTYFQNEAQLEKSRLLSDRFSAERPKGSFSTLEIQRTEQGDSAMYLCASSFPLGGRPRDNEQFFGPGTRLTVL.

Many counts were recorded for this clonotype. The chain carries TRBV3-1 and TRBJ1-2, with 9 bases matching TRBD1. The length of the CDR3 is 16 residues. From germline, CDR1 is LGHDT and CDR2 YNNKEL (reference sequence). J was trimmed by 5 bases and V by 1 base; bases with no gene match: 8. CDR3 residues: CASSQVFTGGGYGYTF. The CDR3 DNA is TGTGCCAGCAGCCAAGTCTTTACAGGGGGCGGGTATGGCTACACCTTC.

Many counts were recorded for this clonotype. The rearrangement links TRBV24-1 to TRBJ2-1; perhaps TRBD1 as D (6 bases). Germline V lookup: CDR1 KGHDR, CDR2 SFDVKD. The CDR3 is 18 amino acids. The V end lost 1 base, the J end lost 3 bases, and 18 bases lay between the germline ends. In nucleotides, the CDR3 is TGTGCCACCAGTGATTTACGTACCGGGACACCCGACTACAATGAGCAGTTCTTC. Translating it yields CATSDLRTGTPDYNEQFF.

This clonotype has ten or more counts. The genes are TRBV3-1 and TRBJ2-3; D might be TRBD1 (6 bases). The V and J ends lost 4 bases and 2 bases respectively, with 13 bases between them. CDR1 and CDR2 (germline): LGHDT, YNNKEL (reference sequence). This CDR3 contains 15 residues. The CDR3 loop is CASSPPGQITDTQYF. DNA for the CDR3: TGTGCCAGCAGCCCTCCGGGACAAATCACAGATACGCAGTATTTT.

The rearrangement links TRBV14 to TRBJ2-2; TRBD2 matches at 8 bases. The germline CDR1 and CDR2 sequences are SGHDN and FVKESK. The CDR3 has 17 residues. V lost 1 base to trimming and J lost 4 bases; unmatched junction nucleotides: 8. In nucleotides, the CDR3 is TGTGCCAGCAGCCAAGTCGCGGGGGGCCTTAGCACCGGGGAGCTGTTTTTT. It encodes CASSQVAGGLSTGELFF.